This T cell receptor beta chain stems from a study of T cell responses to AZD1222 COVID-19 vaccine. Study-wide background: Pooling of second doses given at about 4 or about 12 weeks was done.

Concerning this clone: What it binds is unknown.

The study, taken as a whole, reports: Among the donors, most were white British and more were female, and clonal diversity was possibly underestimated. Spike regions recognized by vaccine-associated CD4 TCRs spanned the protein, led by 160-218 and 743-854.

The CDR3 contains 14 residues. Per the germline V gene, CDR1 is SGHVS and CDR2 is FQNEAQ. After removal of 5 bases from V and 4 bases from J, the junction contained 8 bases not matched to a gene. Here immunoSEQ multiplex PCR was the method, and the copy in TCRdb shows in-frame clones only, minus some. The data show 150,000 or so clones, roughly nine tenths seen once. The sequences come from peripheral blood, collected on day 0 of AZD1222 vaccination. The sequence derives from an adult in good health. The J gene is TRBJ2-7, the V gene TRBV7-8; 7 bases match TRBD1. DNA for the CDR3: TGTGCCAGCAGCCGCACCGGGACAGATTACGAGCAGTACTTC. This encodes CASSRTGTDYEQYF.